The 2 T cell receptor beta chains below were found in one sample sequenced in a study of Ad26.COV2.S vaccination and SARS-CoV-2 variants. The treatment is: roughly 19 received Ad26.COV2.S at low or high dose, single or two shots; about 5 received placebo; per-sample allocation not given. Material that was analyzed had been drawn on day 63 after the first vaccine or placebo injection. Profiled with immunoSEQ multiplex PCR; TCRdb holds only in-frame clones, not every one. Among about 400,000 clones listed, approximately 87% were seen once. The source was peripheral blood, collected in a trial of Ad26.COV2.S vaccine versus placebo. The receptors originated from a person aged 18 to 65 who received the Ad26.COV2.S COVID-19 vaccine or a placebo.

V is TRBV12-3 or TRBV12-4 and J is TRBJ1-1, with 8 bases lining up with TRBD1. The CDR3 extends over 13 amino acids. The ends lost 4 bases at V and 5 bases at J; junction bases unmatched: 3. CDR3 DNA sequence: TGTGCCAGCAGTTGGACAGGGAGGACTGAAGCTTTCTTT. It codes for CASSWTGRTEAFF.

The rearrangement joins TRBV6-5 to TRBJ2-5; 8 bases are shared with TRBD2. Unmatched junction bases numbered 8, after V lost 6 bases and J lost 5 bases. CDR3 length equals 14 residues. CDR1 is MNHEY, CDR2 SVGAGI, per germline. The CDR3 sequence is CASRGGREVETQYF. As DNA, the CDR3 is TGTGCCAGCAGAGGGGGGCGGGAGGTGGAGACCCAGTACTTC.